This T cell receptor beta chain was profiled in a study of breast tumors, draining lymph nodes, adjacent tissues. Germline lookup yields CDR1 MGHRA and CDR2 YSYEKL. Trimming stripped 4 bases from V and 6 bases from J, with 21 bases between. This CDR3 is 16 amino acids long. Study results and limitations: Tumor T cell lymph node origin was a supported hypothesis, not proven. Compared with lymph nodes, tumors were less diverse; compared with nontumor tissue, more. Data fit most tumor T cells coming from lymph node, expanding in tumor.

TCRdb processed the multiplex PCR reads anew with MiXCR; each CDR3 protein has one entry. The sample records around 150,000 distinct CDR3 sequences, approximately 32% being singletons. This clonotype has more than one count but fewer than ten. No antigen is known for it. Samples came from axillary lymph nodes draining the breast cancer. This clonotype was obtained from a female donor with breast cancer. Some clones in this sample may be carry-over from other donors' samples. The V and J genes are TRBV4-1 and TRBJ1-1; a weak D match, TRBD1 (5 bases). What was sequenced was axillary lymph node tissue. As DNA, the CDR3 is TGCGCCAGCAGCCCCCGTGGGGGGAGCACCCCGGCTGAAGCTTTCTTT. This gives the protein CASSPRGGSTPAEAFF.